These 11 T cell receptor beta chains share one sample of origin, sequenced in a study of blood T cell repertoires in COVID-19. TCRdb keeps only in-frame clones here, not all; method: immunoSEQ multiplex PCR. The data show fewer than 250,000 clones, almost 90% seen once. Material: peripheral blood. These receptors originate from a woman in her sixties with acute or convalescent COVID-19.

The rearrangement uses TRBV24-1 and TRBJ1-6, with TRBD1 identical over 7 bases. The CDR3 covers 15 residues. Trimming took 8 bases from V and 6 from J; bases not matched to a gene: 9. Germline-derived CDR1 and CDR2 are KGHDR and SFDVKD. CDR3 DNA sequence: TGTGCCACCACTGAAAACAGGGGCGTTAATTCACCCCTCCACTTT. The encoded protein is CATTENRGVNSPLHF.

This clone appeared a few times. The chain joins TRBV14 to TRBJ1-2; the D is unclear. The CDR3 has 15 amino acids. CDR1 is SGHDN and CDR2 is FVKESK in the germline V gene. With 0 bases removed from V and 0 bases from J, the gap between germline ends came to 8 bases. CDR3 protein: CASSQDQAPNYGYTF. In nucleotides, the CDR3 is TGTGCCAGCAGCCAAGACCAGGCCCCTAACTATGGCTACACCTTC.

This chain uses TRBV12-5 with TRBJ2-7; possibly TRBD2 for D (6 bases). Trimming removed 2 bases at V and 7 bases at J, with 9 bases between. The CDR3 runs to 12 residues. Germline V gene sequence: CDR1 LGHNT, CDR2 FRNRAP. The DNA of the CDR3 is TGTGCTAGTGGTTTGCCCCGGGGGGAGCAGTACTTC. It is translated as CASGLPRGEQYF.

This chain links TRBV5-1 with TRBJ2-2; TRBD1 agrees at 10 bases. Germline CDR1 and CDR2: SGHRS and YFSETQ. The CDR3 is 17 residues long. The V segment lost 4 bases and the J segment 4 bases; nucleotides outside the gene matches: 10. The CDR3 loop reads CASSLTQTGGSTGELFF. The CDR3 DNA reads as TGCGCCAGCAGCCTAACTCAGACAGGGGGCAGCACCGGGGAGCTGTTTTTT.

This rearrangement joins TRBV28 to TRBJ1-3; D not resolved. Looked up from germline, CDR1 is MDHEN and CDR2 is SYDVKM. V shed 1 base and J shed 0 bases, with 13 bases lying between them. The CDR3 contains 17 residues. The CDR3 DNA sequence: TGTGCCAGCAGTTTATCCCCCCTCTCGAGCTCTGGAAACACCATATATTTT. Its protein is CASSLSPLSSSGNTIYF.

This rearrangement joins TRBV18 to TRBJ2-7, with 12 bases aligning to TRBD2. The germline CDR1 and CDR2 sequences are KGHSH and LQKENI. The CDR3 is made up of 17 amino acids. V was pared by 0 bases and J by 0 bases, with 3 bases of the junction left unmatched. The chain's CDR3 is CASSPPTSGGSSYEQYF. CDR3 bases: TGTGCCAGCTCACCACCGACTAGCGGGGGTAGCTCCTACGAGCAGTACTTC.

This sequence joins TRBV27 and TRBJ1-1; no reliable D call. The germline CDR1 and CDR2 sequences are MNHEY and SMNVEV (reference sequence). Trimming stripped 3 bases from V and 4 bases from J, with 6 bases between. This CDR3 spans 12 amino acids. CDR3: CASSLVGTEAFF. The CDR3 nucleotides are TGTGCCAGCAGTTTGGTCGGCACTGAAGCTTTCTTT.

The gene calls are TRBV19 and TRBJ1-1; the D gene is possibly TRBD1 (5 bases). This CDR3 contains 14 residues. Germline CDR1 is LNHDA and CDR2 is SQIVND (reference sequence). The V and J ends lost 7 bases and 5 bases respectively, with 17 bases between them. The CDR3 nucleotides are TGTGCCAGTACAAGTGTGGGGGAGGTTACTGAAGCTTTCTTT. It encodes CASTSVGEVTEAFF.

The chain couples TRBV14 to TRBJ1-2, with D maybe TRBD1 (6 bases). V was trimmed by 2 bases and J by 3 bases, leaving 10 bases between them. CDR3 length equals 14 residues. Germline V CDR1 and CDR2: SGHDN, FVKESK. The CDR3 here is CASSQRTEYYGYTF. The CDR3 DNA is TGTGCCAGCAGCCAACGGACAGAGTACTATGGCTACACCTTC.

The chain links TRBV10-2 to TRBJ2-2; 14 bases agree with TRBD2. V gave up 9 bases and J gave up 2 bases; unmatched junction bases: 5. The CDR3 contains 16 residues. Per the germline V gene, CDR1 is WSHSY and CDR2 is SAAADI. The CDR3 loop reads CASRTSGGSNTGELFF. The CDR3 DNA sequence: TGCGCCAGTAGGACTAGCGGGGGGTCAAACACCGGGGAGCTGTTTTTT.

V is TRBV7-8 and J is TRBJ2-7; D remains unclear. CDR3 length equals 12 residues. The V gene's germline CDR1 is SGHVS and CDR2 FQNEAQ. Trimming cost V 1 base and J 3 bases, with 4 bases left between them. The DNA of the CDR3 is TGTGCCAGCAGCTTAGTCCTCTACGAGCAGTACTTC. The encoded protein is CASSLVLYEQYF.